The rows below give T cell receptor beta chains drawn from one sample of a study of identical twins. TCRdb ran MiXCR on the 5' RACE reads and lists one entry per CDR3 protein. The profile shows 230,000 or so distinct CDR3 sequences, around 8.3% of them singletons. This sample was also put to use in a study of yellow fever vaccine responses in identical twins.

The sample consisted of CD8+ T cells sorted from blood. These receptors came from a woman aged 18-30 years in good health. Both conserved end residues are part of each CDR3. D genes are given only for firm matches. The listing skips clone size in some rows; elsewhere it reads once, few, many or a size class.

d_call	j_call	clone_size	v_call	cdr3_nt	cdr3_aa
-	TRBJ2-7	-	TRBV4-3	TGCGCCAGCAGCCAAGATGGGCCAGGTCCCTACGAGCAGTACTTC	CASSQDGPGPYEQYF
TRBD1	TRBJ2-4	few	TRBV4-2	TGTGCCAGCAGCCAAGGTGCAGGGGGCGCGATGGGGCCAAAAAACATTCAGTACTTC	CASSQGAGGAMGPKNIQYF
-	TRBJ2-7	once	TRBV2	TGTGCCAGCAGGCTAGGTCGGCGGGGGCGGCTAACGGCCGAGCAGTACTTC	CASRLGRRGRLTAEQYF
-	TRBJ2-1	few	TRBV5-1	TGCGCCAGCACCTGGCAGGTCTCCTACAATGAGCAGTTCTTC	CASTWQVSYNEQFF
-	TRBJ2-3	many	TRBV28	TGTGCCAGCAGTTCTTCCCAGGGCCCAGATACGCAGTATTTT	CASSSSQGPDTQYF
-	TRBJ2-5	many	TRBV28	TGTGCCAGCAGGTCCAGGGTGGTGGGCCAAGAGACCCAGTACTTC	CASRSRVVGQETQYF
-	TRBJ1-1	few	TRBV7-9	TGTGCCAGCAGCTTAGATGCAGCCATGAACACTGAAGCTTTCTTT	CASSLDAAMNTEAFF
-	TRBJ2-3	-	TRBV5-6	TGTGCCAGCAGGACAGACCTCCTCACAGATACGCAGTATTTT	CASRTDLLTDTQYF
-	TRBJ2-1	few	TRBV4-2	TGTGCCAGCAGCCAAGCTGTCTACAATGAGCAGTTCTTC	CASSQAVYNEQFF
-	TRBJ2-3	-	TRBV7-3	TGTGCCAGCAGCTCCCACTTTGGGGGCACAGATACGCAGTATTTT	CASSSHFGGTDTQYF
-	TRBJ2-3	-	TRBV7-9	TGTGCCAGCAGCTTAGCCACGGGAGATACGCAGTATTTT	CASSLATGDTQYF
TRBD1	TRBJ2-1	many	TRBV28	TGTGCCAGCAGCCCCACAGGGGCGGCGGGCTACAATGAGCAGTTCTTC	CASSPTGAAGYNEQFF
-	TRBJ2-7	many	TRBV10-3	TGTGCCATCAAGAGGACAGCCTCCTACGAGCAGTACTTC	CAIKRTASYEQYF
-	TRBJ2-7	few	TRBV27	TGTGCCAGCAGTGCACAGGGGACTCGCTACGAGCAGTACTTC	CASSAQGTRYEQYF
-	TRBJ1-1	-	TRBV10-2	TGCGCCAGCAAGGACAGTGCGAACACTGAAGCTTTCTTT	CASKDSANTEAFF
-	TRBJ2-1	few	TRBV6-2/TRBV6-3	TGTGCCAGCAGTTCGATGTTAGGGCGATTGAAGCGGTTCTTC	CASSSMLGRLKRFF
-	TRBJ2-7	few	TRBV20-1	TGCAGTGCTAGGGGGCGCAGAAGCTCCTACGAGCAGTACTTC	CSARGRRSSYEQYF
TRBD1	TRBJ1-1	-	TRBV25-1	TGTGCCAGCAGTGAATATGGGTTCGGGACAGGGAACACTGAAGCTTTCTTT	CASSEYGFGTGNTEAFF
-	TRBJ1-3	many	TRBV14	TGTGCCAGCAGCCAAGCAATGGGGGGTGATGGAAACACCATATATTTT	CASSQAMGGDGNTIYF
TRBD2	TRBJ2-5	few	TRBV12-3/TRBV12-4	TGTGCCTTCAGTCCCCGGACTAGCGGGCCCCCGCGGCAAGAGACCCAGTACTTC	CAFSPRTSGPPRQETQYF
TRBD1	TRBJ2-7	few	TRBV4-3	TGCGCCAGCAGCCAAGGCGCCCGGGAGTACAGGGGGCGCATCTACGAGCAGTACTTC	CASSQGAREYRGRIYEQYF
TRBD1	TRBJ1-2	once	TRBV9	TGTGCCAGCAGCATCCGAGGGCTAGGACAGGGGGACTATGGCTACACCTTC	CASSIRGLGQGDYGYTF
-	TRBJ2-3	many	TRBV7-8	TGTGCCAGCAGCTTAAACCGGGGGCCCTCAGATACGCAGTATTTT	CASSLNRGPSDTQYF
-	TRBJ1-5	-	TRBV12-3/TRBV12-4	TGTGCCAGCGGTGGCAGGCCGAATCAGCCCCAGCATTTT	CASGGRPNQPQHF
TRBD1	TRBJ2-7	many	TRBV6-1	TGTGCCAGCAGCCATCCGGGACAGGGGACCCACGAGCAGTACTTC	CASSHPGQGTHEQYF
-	TRBJ2-5	-	TRBV11-3	TGTGCCAGCAGCTTGGGAGCGGACTACGAAGAGACCCAGTACTTC	CASSLGADYEETQYF
TRBD2	TRBJ2-7	few	TRBV13	TGTGCCAGCAGTTCCGAGGTAGCGGGAGGGTACGAGCAGTACTTC	CASSSEVAGGYEQYF
-	TRBJ2-7	-	TRBV20-1	TGCAGTGCTAGGGACAGTTACTCCTACGAGCAGTACTTC	CSARDSYSYEQYF
-	TRBJ2-7	many	TRBV28	TGTGCCAGCAGCCCGGGCGGTTCCTACGAGCAGTACTTC	CASSPGGSYEQYF
-	TRBJ2-1	many	TRBV12-3/TRBV12-4	TGTGCCAGCAGTTTACCGGGACTGGGGGGATACAATGAGCAGTTCTTC	CASSLPGLGGYNEQFF
-	TRBJ2-2	-	TRBV5-6	TGTGCCAGCAGCCTCGTCTGGGGGGGGCCGAACACCGGGGAGCTGTTTTTT	CASSLVWGGPNTGELFF
-	TRBJ2-5	few	TRBV4-3	TGCGCCAGCAGCCTACGACAGGACCAAGAGACCCCGTACTTC	CASSLRQDQETPYF
-	TRBJ2-1	many	TRBV20-1	TGCAGTGCGAGTAGCGGAGGGGACTACAATGAGCAGTTCTTC	CSASSGGDYNEQFF
-	TRBJ2-7	-	TRBV4-3	TGCGCCAGCAGCCAAGACAGGGCCTTGAGCTCCTACGAGCAGTACTTC	CASSQDRALSSYEQYF
-	TRBJ1-2	-	TRBV5-1	TGCGCCAGCAGCACCGCCCATACAGGCGACTATGGCTACACCTTC	CASSTAHTGDYGYTF
-	TRBJ2-7	-	TRBV20-1	TGCAGTGCTTCGGACAGAAACTCCTACGAGCAGTACTTC	CSASDRNSYEQYF
TRBD2	TRBJ2-7	many	TRBV27	TGTGCCAGCAGTTTATACGCTAGCGGGAGATACGAGCAGTACTTC	CASSLYASGRYEQYF
TRBD2	TRBJ2-7	few	TRBV6-5	TGTGCCAGCAGTTACTCGATTCTAGCGGGGGCCTACGAGCAGTACTTC	CASSYSILAGAYEQYF
-	TRBJ2-1	few	TRBV15	TGTGCCACCAGCCCAGTCGGCGGGATCCCCTACAATGAGCAGTTCTTC	CATSPVGGIPYNEQFF
-	TRBJ2-5	few	TRBV9	TGTGCCAGCAGCCCCGGCCCACCCGGCGGGACCCAGTACTTC	CASSPGPPGGTQYF
-	TRBJ2-1	-	TRBV19	TGTGCCAGTAGTGATTCCACCGGCGGGGACTACAATGAGCAGTTCTTC	CASSDSTGGDYNEQFF
-	TRBJ2-4	few	TRBV12-3/TRBV12-4	TGTGCCAGCAGTTTTGCGGTCGGAAACATTCAGTACTTC	CASSFAVGNIQYF
-	TRBJ2-7	few	TRBV28	TGTGCCACCCGGCATAGCTCCTACGAGCAGTACTTC	CATRHSSYEQYF
-	TRBJ2-3	few	TRBV28	TGTGCCAGCACGGGTCTCCAGGGCCCAGATACGCAGTATTTT	CASTGLQGPDTQYF